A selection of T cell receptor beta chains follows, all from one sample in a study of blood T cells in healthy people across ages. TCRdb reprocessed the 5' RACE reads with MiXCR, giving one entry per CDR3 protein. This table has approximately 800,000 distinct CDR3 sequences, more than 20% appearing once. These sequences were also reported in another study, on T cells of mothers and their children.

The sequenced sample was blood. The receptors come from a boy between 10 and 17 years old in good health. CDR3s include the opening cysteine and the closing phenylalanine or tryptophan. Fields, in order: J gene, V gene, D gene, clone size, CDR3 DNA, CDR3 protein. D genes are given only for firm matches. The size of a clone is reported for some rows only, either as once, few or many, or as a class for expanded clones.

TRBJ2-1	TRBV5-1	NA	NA	TGCGCCAGCAGCCCGGGGGTAGGTAGCTCCTACAATGAGCAGTTCTTC	CASSPGVGSSYNEQFF
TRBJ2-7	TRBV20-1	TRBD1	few	TGCAGTGCTCCCCGGACAGGGGTTGCCGAGCAGTACTTC	CSAPRTGVAEQYF
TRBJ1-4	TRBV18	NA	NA	TGTGCCAGCTCACCCCGAGCGAATGAGAGACTGTTTTTT	CASSPRANERLFF
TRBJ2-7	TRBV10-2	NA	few	TGCGCCAGCACCCCGGCGGGCGGTTCCTACGAGCAGTACTTC	CASTPAGGSYEQYF
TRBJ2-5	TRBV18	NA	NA	TGTGCCAGCTCACCCGGACTAGGGGGAAGGGACCAGTACTTC	CASSPGLGGRDQYF
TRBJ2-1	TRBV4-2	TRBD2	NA	TGTGCCAGCAGCCCTGTAGCGGGAGGGCCGAGCAATGAGCAGTTCTTC	CASSPVAGGPSNEQFF
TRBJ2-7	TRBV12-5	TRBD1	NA	TGTGCTAGTGGTCTAGACAGGGGTTACGAGCAGTACTTC	CASGLDRGYEQYF
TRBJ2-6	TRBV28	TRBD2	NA	TGTGCCAGCAGTCCCCCTCTGGGGGGGAGTGAATGGGCCAACGTCCTGACTTTC	CASSPPLGGSEWANVLTF
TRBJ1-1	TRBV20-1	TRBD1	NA	TGCAGTGCGATGAGGGGACAGGGTCTCACTGAAGCTTTCTTT	CSAMRGQGLTEAFF
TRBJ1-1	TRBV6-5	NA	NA	TGTGCCAGCAGTTATGGAGGGACCTTGAACACTGAAGCTTTCTTT	CASSYGGTLNTEAFF
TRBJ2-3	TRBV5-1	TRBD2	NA	TGCGCCAGCAGCCTTAGCGGGTTTGAGGCAGATACGCAGTATTTT	CASSLSGFEADTQYF
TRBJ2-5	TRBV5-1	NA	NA	TGCGCCAGCAGCTTGGGAAATCGCAGGGTATTCAAAGAGACCCAGTACTTC	CASSLGNRRVFKETQYF
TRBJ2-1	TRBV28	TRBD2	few	TGTGCCAGCAGTTTATGGGCTAGCGGGAGGGCCTATGAGCAGTTCTTC	CASSLWASGRAYEQFF
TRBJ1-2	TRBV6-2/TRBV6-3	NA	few	TGTGCCAGCAGTTACTCTCCAGGGTTGGACTATGGCTACACCTTC	CASSYSPGLDYGYTF
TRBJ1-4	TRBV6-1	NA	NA	TGTGCCAGCAGTGAAGGGGCGGATACAACTAATGAAAAACTGTTTTTT	CASSEGADTTNEKLFF
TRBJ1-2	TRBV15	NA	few	TGTGCCACCGGCTACGGGAACAGGGACTATGGCTACACCTTC	CATGYGNRDYGYTF
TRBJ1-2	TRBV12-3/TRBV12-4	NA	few	TGTGCCAGCAGTTTAGTTTCTACGGGCAGGAACTATGGCTACACCTTC	CASSLVSTGRNYGYTF
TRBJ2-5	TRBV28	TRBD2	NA	TGTGCCAGCAGTACCGACCCGCGGGGGGGGCGTCAAGAGACCCAGTACTTC	CASSTDPRGGRQETQYF
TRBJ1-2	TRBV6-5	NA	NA	TGTGCCAGCCGAACGGGACCACAGGGCGGCTACACCTTC	CASRTGPQGGYTF
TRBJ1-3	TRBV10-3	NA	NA	TGTGCCATCAGTGAATCTGGCTCTGGAAACACCATATATTTT	CAISESGSGNTIYF
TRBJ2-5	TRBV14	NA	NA	TGTGCCAGCAGCCAGGATCCGGAGACCCAGTACTTC	CASSQDPETQYF
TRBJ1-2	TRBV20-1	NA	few	TGCAGTGCTAGAGATCTTAACAGAATAGTATATGGCTACACCTTC	CSARDLNRIVYGYTF
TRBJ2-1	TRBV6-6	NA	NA	TGTGCCAGCAGTTACGTCGGGGCTAATGAGCAGTTCTTC	CASSYVGANEQFF
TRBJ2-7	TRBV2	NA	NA	TGTGCCAGCAGTGGGCCGCCTCAGTACTTC	CASSGPPQYF
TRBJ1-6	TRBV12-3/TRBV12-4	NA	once	TGTGCCAGCAGTACCAACGGGAATTCACCCCTCCACTTT	CASSTNGNSPLHF
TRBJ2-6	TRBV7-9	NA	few	TGTGCCGGCAGTCAACAGCCCTCTGGGGCCAACGTCCTGACTTTC	CAGSQQPSGANVLTF
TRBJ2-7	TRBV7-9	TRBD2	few	TGTGCCAGCAGCAGCGGACTAGCGGGAGTGAACGAGCAGTACTTC	CASSSGLAGVNEQYF